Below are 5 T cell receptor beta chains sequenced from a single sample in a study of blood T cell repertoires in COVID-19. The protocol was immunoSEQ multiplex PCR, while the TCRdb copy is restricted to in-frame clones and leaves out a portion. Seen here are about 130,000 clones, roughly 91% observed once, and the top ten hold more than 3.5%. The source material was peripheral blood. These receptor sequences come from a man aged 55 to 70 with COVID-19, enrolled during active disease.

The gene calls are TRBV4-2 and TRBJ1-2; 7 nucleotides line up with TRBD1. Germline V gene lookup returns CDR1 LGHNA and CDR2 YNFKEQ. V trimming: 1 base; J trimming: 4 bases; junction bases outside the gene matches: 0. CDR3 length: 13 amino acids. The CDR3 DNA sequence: TGTGCCAGCAGCCAAGGGACAGGCTATGGCTACACCTTC. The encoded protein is CASSQGTGYGYTF.

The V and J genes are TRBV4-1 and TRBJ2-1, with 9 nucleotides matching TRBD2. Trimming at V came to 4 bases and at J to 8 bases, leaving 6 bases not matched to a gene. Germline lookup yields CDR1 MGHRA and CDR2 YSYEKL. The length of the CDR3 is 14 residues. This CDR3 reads CASSPLAGGYEQFF. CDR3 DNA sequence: TGCGCCAGCAGCCCCCTGGCGGGGGGGTATGAGCAGTTCTTC.

CDR3 bases: TGTGCCAGCAGTTTACGGTGGAAGCGGGGGGGCCTGACGGAGACCCAGTACTTC. This gives the protein CASSLRWKRGGLTETQYF. The gene calls are TRBV27 and TRBJ2-5, with 10 bases matching TRBD2. Trimming at V came to 2 bases and at J to 5 bases, leaving 14 bases not matched to a gene. The V gene's germline CDR1 is MNHEY and CDR2 SMNVEV (reference sequence). This CDR3 contains 18 residues.

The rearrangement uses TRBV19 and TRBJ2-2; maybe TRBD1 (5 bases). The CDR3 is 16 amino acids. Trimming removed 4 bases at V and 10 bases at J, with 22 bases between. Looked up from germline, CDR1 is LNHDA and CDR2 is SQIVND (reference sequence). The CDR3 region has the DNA TGTGCCAGTAGTACTACCACAGGATTCTGGACCCTGGAGCTGTTTTTT. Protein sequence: CASSTTTGFWTLELFF.

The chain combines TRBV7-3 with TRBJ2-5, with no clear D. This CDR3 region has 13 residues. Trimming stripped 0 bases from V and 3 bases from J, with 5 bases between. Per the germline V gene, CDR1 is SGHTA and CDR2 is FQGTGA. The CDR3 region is CASSLTIEETQYF. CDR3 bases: TGTGCCAGCAGCTTAACAATAGAAGAGACCCAGTACTTC. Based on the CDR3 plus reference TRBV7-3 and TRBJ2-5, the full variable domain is GAGVSQTPSNKVTEKGKYVELRCDPISGHTALYWYRQSLGQGPEFLIYFQGTGAADDSGLPNDRFFAVRPEGSVSTLKIQRTERGDSAVYLCASSLTIEETQYFGPGTRLLVL.